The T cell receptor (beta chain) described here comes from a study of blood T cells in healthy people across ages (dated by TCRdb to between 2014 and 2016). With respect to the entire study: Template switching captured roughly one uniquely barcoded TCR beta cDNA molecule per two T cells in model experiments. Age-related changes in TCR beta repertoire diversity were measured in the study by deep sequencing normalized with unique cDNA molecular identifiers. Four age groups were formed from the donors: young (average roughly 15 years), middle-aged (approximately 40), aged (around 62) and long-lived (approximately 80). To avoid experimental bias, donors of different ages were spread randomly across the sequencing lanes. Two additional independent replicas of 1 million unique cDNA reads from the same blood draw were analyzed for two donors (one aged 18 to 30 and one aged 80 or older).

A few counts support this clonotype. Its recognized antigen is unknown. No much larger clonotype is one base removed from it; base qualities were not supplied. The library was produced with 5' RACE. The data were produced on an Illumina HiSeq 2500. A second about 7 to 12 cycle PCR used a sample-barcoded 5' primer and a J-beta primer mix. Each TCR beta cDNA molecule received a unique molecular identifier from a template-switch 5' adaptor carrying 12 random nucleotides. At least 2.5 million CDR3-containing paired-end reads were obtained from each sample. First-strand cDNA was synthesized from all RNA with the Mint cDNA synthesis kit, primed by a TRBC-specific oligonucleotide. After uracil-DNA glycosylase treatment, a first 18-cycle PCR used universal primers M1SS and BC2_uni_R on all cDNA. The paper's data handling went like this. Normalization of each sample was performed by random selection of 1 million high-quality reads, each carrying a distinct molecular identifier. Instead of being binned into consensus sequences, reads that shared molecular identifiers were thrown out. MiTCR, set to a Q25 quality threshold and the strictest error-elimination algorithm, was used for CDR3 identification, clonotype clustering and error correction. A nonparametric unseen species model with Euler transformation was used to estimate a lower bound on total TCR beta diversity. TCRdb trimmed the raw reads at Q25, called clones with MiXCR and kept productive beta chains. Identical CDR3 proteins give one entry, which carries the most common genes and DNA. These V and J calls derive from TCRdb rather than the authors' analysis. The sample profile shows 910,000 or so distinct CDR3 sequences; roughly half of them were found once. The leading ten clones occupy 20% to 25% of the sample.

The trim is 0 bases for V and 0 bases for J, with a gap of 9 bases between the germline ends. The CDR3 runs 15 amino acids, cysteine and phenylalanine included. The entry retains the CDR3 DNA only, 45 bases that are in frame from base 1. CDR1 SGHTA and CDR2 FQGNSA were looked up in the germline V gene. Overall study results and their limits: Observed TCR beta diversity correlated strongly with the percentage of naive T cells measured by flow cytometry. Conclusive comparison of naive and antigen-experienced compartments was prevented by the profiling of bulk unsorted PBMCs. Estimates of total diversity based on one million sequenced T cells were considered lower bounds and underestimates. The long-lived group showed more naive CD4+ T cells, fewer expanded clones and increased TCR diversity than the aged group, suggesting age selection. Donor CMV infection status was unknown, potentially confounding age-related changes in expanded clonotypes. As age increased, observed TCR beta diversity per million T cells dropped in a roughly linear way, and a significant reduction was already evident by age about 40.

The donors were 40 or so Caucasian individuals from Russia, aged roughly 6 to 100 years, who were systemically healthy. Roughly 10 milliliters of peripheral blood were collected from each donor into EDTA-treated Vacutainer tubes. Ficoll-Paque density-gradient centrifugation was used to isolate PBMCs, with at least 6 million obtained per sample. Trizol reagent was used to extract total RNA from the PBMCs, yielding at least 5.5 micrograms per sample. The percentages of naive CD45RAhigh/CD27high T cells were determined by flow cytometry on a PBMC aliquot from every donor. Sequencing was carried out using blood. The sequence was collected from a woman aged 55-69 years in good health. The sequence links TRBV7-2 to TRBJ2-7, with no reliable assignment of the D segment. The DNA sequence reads TGTGCCAGCAGCTTAGCGGGTTTCAACTCCTACGAGCAGTACTTC. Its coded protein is CASSLAGFNSYEQYF.